This TCR beta chain was captured in a study of blood T cell repertoires in COVID-19. Study overall: The samples span acute and convalescent COVID-19 from the United States, Italy and Spain. The cDNA or gDNA used as material had been derived from T cells, B-cell-depleted T cells, or PBMCs.

This clone was observed a handful of times. CDR1 is SNHLY, CDR2 FYNNEI, per germline. The CDR3 runs 17 residues. Losses at the gene ends were 6 bases for V and 2 bases for J; bases not matched to a gene: 13. Original handling: By means of reference gene primer amplification, nucleated cell counts were estimated. The protocol was immunoSEQ multiplex PCR, while the TCRdb copy is restricted to in-frame clones and leaves out a portion. From that table come the V and J calls and clone size; the DNA was used to work out D and trimming. The sample comprises 130,000 to 150,000 clones, around 87% of which are singletons, and approximately 4.2% rests with the top ten.

This receptor was identified in a middle-aged woman with acute or convalescent COVID-19. Input material: peripheral blood. The chain joins TRBV2 to TRBJ2-7; 10 positions agree with TRBD1. CDR3 region: CASSPLPPGQGTYEQYF. DNA for the CDR3: TGTGCCAGCAGCCCTCTTCCTCCGGGACAGGGGACCTACGAGCAGTACTTC.